A single sample is the source of the 6 T cell receptor beta chains below, sequenced in a study of cytomegalovirus exposure and HLA in healthy donors. The PCR contained 60 Vbeta and 13 Jbeta primers. The assay was immunoSEQ multiplex PCR, and TCRdb's table has in-frame clones only and misses some. The table includes 84,000 or so clones, around 80% detected once. The specimen sequenced was PBMCs. The source is a man aged 25-40 years in good health and CMV-seronegative.

The chain combines TRBV6-6 with TRBJ2-3, with D unclear. The CDR3 runs to 13 residues. CDR1 MNHNY and CDR2 SVGAGI come from the germline V gene (reference sequence). Deletions cut 6 bases from V and 6 bases from J, with 13 bases between. CDR3 coding DNA: TGTGCCAGCAGCTATTATACCCCTGATACGCAGTATTTT. As protein: CASSYYTPDTQYF.

The rearrangement links TRBV5-8 to TRBJ1-2, with a tentative D call TRBD1 (5 bases). V was pared by 0 bases and J by 5 bases, with 11 bases between. The CDR3 contains 14 residues. Germline CDR1 is SGHTS and CDR2 is YDEGEE. The CDR3 loop reads CASSLGRGGYGYTF. CDR3 DNA sequence: TGTGCCAGCAGCTTGGGCCGGGGGGGATATGGCTACACCTTC.

The chain uses TRBV6-5 and TRBJ2-1, with a weak D call TRBD1 (5 bases). Trimming pared 8 bases from V and 4 bases from J, leaving 9 bases between. The CDR3 covers 12 residues. In germline, CDR1 is MNHEY, CDR2 SVGAGI. CDR3 in amino acids: CASWGAYNEQFF. The CDR3 nucleotides read TGTGCCAGCTGGGGCGCGTACAATGAGCAGTTCTTC.

The CDR3 bases are TGTGCCAGCAGCTCCCAGCCGGGGACTGAAGCTTTCTTT. This sequence encodes CASSSQPGTEAFF. The V and J genes are TRBV11-2 and TRBJ1-1; the D is unclear. Germline lookup yields CDR1 SGHAT and CDR2 FQNNGV. This CDR3 spans 13 amino acids. Trimming removed 4 bases at V and 5 bases at J, with 11 bases between.

The V and J genes are TRBV6-5 and TRBJ1-2; 7 nucleotides line up with TRBD1. The J segment lost 5 bases and the V segment lost 8 bases, leaving 11 bases of the junction unmatched. Looked up from germline, CDR1 is MNHEY and CDR2 is SVGAGI. The CDR3 consists of 14 residues. The CDR3 bases are TGTGCCAGCGCTAAGACAGGGATCGGATATGGCTACACCTTC. It specifies CASAKTGIGYGYTF.

The V gene is TRBV21-1, the J gene TRBJ1-4; TRBD1, as called in the table, went unchecked against the DNA. TRBV21-1 is described as a pseudogene. The CDR3 runs 16 residues. The CDR3 sequence is CASRGPGKSTNEKLFF. The DNA of the CDR3 is TGTGCCAGCAGAGGACCAGGGAAATCAACTAATGAAAAACTGTTTTTT.